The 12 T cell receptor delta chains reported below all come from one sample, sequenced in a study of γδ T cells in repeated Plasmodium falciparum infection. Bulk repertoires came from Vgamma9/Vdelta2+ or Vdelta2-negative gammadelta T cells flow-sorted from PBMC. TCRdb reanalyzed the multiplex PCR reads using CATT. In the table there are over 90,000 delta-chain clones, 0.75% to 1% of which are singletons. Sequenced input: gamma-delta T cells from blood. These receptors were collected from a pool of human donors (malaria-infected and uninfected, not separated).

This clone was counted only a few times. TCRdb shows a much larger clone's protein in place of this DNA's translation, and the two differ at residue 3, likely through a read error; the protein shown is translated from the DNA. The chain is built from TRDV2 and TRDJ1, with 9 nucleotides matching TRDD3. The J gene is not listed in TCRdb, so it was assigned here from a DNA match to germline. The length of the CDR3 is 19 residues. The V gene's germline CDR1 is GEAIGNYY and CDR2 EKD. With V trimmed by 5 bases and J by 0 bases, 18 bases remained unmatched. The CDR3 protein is CACGPPSTGGNKYTDKLIF. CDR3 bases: TGTGCCTGTGGACCCCCTTCAACTGGGGGAAACAAGTACACCGATAAACTCATCTTT.

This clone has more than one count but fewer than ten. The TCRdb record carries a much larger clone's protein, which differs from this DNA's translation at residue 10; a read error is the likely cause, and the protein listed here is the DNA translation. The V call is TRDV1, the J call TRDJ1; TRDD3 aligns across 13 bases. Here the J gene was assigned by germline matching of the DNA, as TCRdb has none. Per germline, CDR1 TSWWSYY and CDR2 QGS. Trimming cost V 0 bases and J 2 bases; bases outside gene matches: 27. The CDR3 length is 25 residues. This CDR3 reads CALGELWSSHVGQAYWGIRTDKLIF. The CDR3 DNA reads TGTGCTCTTGGGGAACTTTGGTCTTCCCACGTAGGGCAGGCGTACTGGGGGATACGGACCGATAAACTCATCTTT.

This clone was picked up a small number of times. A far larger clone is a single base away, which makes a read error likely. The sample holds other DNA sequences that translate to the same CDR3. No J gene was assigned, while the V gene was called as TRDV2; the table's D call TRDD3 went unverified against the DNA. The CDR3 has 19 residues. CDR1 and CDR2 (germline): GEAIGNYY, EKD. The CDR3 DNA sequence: TGTGCCTGTAATGGCGTACTGGGGGATACGAGCCTCGACAGCGATAAACTCATCTTC. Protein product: CACNGVLGDTSLDSDKLIF.

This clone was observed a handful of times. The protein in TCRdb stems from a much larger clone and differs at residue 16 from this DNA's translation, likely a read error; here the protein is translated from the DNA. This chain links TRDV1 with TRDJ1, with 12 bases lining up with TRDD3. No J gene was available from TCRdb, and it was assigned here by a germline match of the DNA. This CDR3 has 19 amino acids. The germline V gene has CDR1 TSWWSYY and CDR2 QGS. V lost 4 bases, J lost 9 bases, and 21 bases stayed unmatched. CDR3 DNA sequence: TGTGCTCTTGGGGTATTCCTACTTGGAACTGGGGGATACAGGAATGAACTCATCTTT. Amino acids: CALGVFLLGTGGYRNELIF.

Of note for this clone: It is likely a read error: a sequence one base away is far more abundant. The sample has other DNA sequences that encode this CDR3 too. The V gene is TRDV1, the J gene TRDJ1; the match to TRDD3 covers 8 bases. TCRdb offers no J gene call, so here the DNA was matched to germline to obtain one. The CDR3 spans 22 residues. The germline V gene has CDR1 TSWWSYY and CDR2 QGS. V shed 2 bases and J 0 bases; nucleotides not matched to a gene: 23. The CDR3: CALGELTSLPWGTLSYTDKLIF. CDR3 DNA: TGTGCTCTTGGGGAATTAACGTCCTTACCCTGGGGGACCCTCTCGTACACCGATAAACTCATCTTT.

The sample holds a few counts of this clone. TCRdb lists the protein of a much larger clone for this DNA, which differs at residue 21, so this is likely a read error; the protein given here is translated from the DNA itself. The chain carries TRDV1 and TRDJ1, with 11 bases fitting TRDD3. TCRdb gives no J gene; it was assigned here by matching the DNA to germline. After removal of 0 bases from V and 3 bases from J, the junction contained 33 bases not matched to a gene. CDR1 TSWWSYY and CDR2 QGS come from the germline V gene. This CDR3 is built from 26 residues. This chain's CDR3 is CALGELVPILPLLGDNEGAGADKLIF. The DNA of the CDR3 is TGTGCTCTTGGGGAACTGGTCCCAATCCTTCCCTTACTGGGGGATAATGAGGGTGCGGGCGCCGATAAACTCATCTTT.

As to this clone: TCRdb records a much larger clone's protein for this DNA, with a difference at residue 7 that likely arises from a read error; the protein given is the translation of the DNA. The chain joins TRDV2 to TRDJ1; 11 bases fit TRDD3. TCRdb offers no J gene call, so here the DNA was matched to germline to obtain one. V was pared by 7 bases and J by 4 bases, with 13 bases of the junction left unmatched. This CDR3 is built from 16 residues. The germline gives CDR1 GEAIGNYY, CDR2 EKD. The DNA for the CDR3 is TGTGCCTGGGGATTCTCGTTCTGGGGGATACTCGATAAACTCATCTTT. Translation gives CAWGFSFWGILDKLIF.

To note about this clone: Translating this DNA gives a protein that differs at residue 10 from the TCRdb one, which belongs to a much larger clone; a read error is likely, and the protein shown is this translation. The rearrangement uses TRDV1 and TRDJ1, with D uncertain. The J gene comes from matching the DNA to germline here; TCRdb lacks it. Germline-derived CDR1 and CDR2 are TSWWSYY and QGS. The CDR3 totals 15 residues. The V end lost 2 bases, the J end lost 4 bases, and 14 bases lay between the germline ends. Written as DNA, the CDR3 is TGTGCTCTTGGGGAAGTGACCCCTTACATCGATAAACTCATCTTT. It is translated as CALGEVTPYIDKLIF.

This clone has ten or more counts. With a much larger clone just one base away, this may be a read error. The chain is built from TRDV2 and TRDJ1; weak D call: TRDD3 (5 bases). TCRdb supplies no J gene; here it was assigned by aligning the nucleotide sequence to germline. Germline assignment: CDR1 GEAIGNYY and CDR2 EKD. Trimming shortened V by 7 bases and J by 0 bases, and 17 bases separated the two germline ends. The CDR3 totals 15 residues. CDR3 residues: CACERSGTYTDKLIF. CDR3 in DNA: TGTGCCTGCGAACGTTCGGGGACCTACACCGATAAACTCATCTTT.

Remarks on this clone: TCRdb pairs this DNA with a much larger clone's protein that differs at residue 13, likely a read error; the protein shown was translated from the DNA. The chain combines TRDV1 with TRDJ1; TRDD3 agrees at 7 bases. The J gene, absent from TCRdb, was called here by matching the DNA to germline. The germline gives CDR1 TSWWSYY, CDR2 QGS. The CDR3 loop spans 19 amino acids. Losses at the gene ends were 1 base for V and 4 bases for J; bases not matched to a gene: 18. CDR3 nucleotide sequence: TGTGCTCTTGGGGAACATAAGGCGGACTGGGGTGCTCAGGTCGATAAACTCATCTTT. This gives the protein CALGEHKADWGAQVDKLIF.

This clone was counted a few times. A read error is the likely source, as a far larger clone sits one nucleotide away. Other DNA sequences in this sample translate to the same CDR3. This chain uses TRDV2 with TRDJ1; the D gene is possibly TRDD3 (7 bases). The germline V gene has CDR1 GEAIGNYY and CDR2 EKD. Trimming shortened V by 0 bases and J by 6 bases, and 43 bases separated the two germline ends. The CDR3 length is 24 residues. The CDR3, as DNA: TGTGCCTGTGACACCCTGGCCCCCTCTCCTACGGCTGGGGGGTCGTACACCGATGGTCATAAACTCATCTTT. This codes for CACDTLAPSPTAGGSYTDGHKLIF.

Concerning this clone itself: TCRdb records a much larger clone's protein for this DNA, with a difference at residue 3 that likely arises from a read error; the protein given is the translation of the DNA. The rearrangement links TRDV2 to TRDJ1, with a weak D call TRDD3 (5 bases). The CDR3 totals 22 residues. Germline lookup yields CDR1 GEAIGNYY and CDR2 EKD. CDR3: CASDSLEGGPPFGTTALNKLIF. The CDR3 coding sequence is TGTGCCAGTGACTCGCTAGAGGGGGGGCCCCCGTTCGGAACGACTGCTTTGAATAAACTCATCTTT.